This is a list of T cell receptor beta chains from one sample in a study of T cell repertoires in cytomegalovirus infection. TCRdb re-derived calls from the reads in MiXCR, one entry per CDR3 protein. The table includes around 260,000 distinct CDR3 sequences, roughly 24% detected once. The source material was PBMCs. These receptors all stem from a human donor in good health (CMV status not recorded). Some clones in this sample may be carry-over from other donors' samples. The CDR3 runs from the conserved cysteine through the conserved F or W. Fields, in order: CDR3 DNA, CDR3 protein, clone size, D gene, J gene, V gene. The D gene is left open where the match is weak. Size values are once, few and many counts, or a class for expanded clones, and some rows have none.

TGTGCCAGTAGCCCCTCCCAGAGTCCCCGTTACAATGAGCAGTTCTTC,CASSPSQSPRYNEQFF,few,NA,TRBJ2-1,TRBV19
TGTGCCAGCAGTTTAGGGCTAGCGGGGAGGAACACCGGGGAGCTGTTTTTT,CASSLGLAGRNTGELFF,NA,TRBD2,TRBJ2-2,TRBV28
TGTGCCACCGTGAGGGACAGCCTCACAGATACGCAGTATTTT,CATVRDSLTDTQYF,NA,TRBD1,TRBJ2-3,TRBV19
TGTGCCAGCAGCCAAGATCTTGGGGCAGGGGTTGCCGGGGAGCCGTTTTTT,CASSQDLGAGVAGEPFF,NA,NA,TRBJ2-2,TRBV14
TGTGCCAGCAGTCTGCTGACAACGGAGTACTATGGCTACACCTTC,CASSLLTTEYYGYTF,NA,NA,TRBJ1-2,TRBV28
TGTGCCAGCGGAAGACAGTCCAATCAGCCCCAGCATTTT,CASGRQSNQPQHF,NA,NA,TRBJ1-5,TRBV6-8
TGTGCCAGCAGTCCCGACCCCCCTGGGGCCGGGGAGCTGTTTTTT,CASSPDPPGAGELFF,many,NA,TRBJ2-2,TRBV27
TGTGCCAGTACCGATTGGGGGGCGCGGACTGAAGCTTTCTTT,CASTDWGARTEAFF,NA,NA,TRBJ1-1,TRBV11-2
TGCGCCAGCAGCCCCGGACTCAGCTCCTACAATGAGCAGTTCTTC,CASSPGLSSYNEQFF,NA,NA,TRBJ2-1,TRBV4-1
TGTGCCAGCAGTCTTCCGGGACAGGGCGCTCACTCTGGGGCCAACGTCCTGACTTTC,CASSLPGQGAHSGANVLTF,NA,TRBD1,TRBJ2-6,TRBV28
TGTGCCAGCACCCTGACTAGCGGGAGGTTCGCCGAGCAGTACTTC,CASTLTSGRFAEQYF,few,TRBD2,TRBJ2-7,TRBV7-2
TGTGCCAGCAGTTCCGGGACAGGGAAACACGGCTACACCTTC,CASSSGTGKHGYTF,once,TRBD1,TRBJ1-2,TRBV28
TGCAGCGTTGAGATGGTAAACACCGGGGAGCTGTTTTTT,CSVEMVNTGELFF,few,NA,TRBJ2-2,TRBV29-1
TGTGCCAGCAGCTTAATCTTGTCTAGCACAGATACGCAGTATTTT,CASSLILSSTDTQYF,NA,NA,TRBJ2-3,TRBV11-2
TGTGCCAGCAGCTCAACAGGGACGGAGACCCAGTACTTC,CASSSTGTETQYF,many,NA,TRBJ2-5,TRBV7-2
TGTGCCAGCAGTGAATGGGCAGGGACAGGGACCGGGGAGCTGTTTTTT,CASSEWAGTGTGELFF,few,TRBD1,TRBJ2-2,TRBV25-1
TGTGCCACCAGCAGAGCAGACACGAGGATTGAGACCCAGTACTTC,CATSRADTRIETQYF,NA,NA,TRBJ2-5,TRBV15
TGTGCCAGCAGCTTAGGTCCAGCCAACTATGGCTACACCTTC,CASSLGPANYGYTF,many,NA,TRBJ1-2,TRBV7-2
TGTGCCAGCAGTGAAGCAGGGGGCACAGATACGCAGTATTTT,CASSEAGGTDTQYF,many,NA,TRBJ2-3,TRBV6-4
TGTGCCACCGCCCCTACACGAATTAACACCGGGGAGCTGTTTTTT,CATAPTRINTGELFF,many,NA,TRBJ2-2,TRBV15
TGTGCCAGCAGCTACCAGGGTAGTTCTGGAAACACCATATATTTT,CASSYQGSSGNTIYF,many,NA,TRBJ1-3,TRBV7-2
TGTGCCAGCAGCGTAGGGGTACAGATGAACACTGAAGCTTTCTTT,CASSVGVQMNTEAFF,NA,NA,TRBJ1-1,TRBV9
TGTGCCAGCAGCATAGGACAGTCGAGAAACATTCAGTACTTC,CASSIGQSRNIQYF,many,NA,TRBJ2-4,TRBV11-2
TGCGCCAGCAGCTTGACTAGCGGGAAAAATGAGCAGTTCTTC,CASSLTSGKNEQFF,few,TRBD2,TRBJ2-1,TRBV5-1
TGCAGCGTTTACCTAGCGGGAGAACTCTCCTACAATGAGCAGTTCTTC,CSVYLAGELSYNEQFF,NA,TRBD2,TRBJ2-1,TRBV29-1
TGTGCCAGCAGTAGCCCCTTGGGCCGTAACTACGAGCAGTACTTC,CASSSPLGRNYEQYF,few,NA,TRBJ2-7,TRBV6-7
TGTGCCAGCAGTACAGGGGGCGGTTACACTGAAGCTTTCTTT,CASSTGGGYTEAFF,few,TRBD1,TRBJ1-1,TRBV6-5
TGTGCCAGCAGCTCAGGACTAGCGGGGGCTCAGGAGACCCAGTACTTC,CASSSGLAGAQETQYF,few,TRBD2,TRBJ2-5,TRBV7-3
TGTGCCAGCAGTTTACCGAGGGACGGCCGCGAGCAGTACTTC,CASSLPRDGREQYF,few,NA,TRBJ2-7,TRBV28
TGTGCCAGCAGCTCTCGGACAGCCGCGGGGACCCAGTACTTC,CASSSRTAAGTQYF,many,NA,TRBJ2-5,TRBV7-2
TGTGCCAGCAGCTTATCGCGAGGCACTGAAGCTTTCTTT,CASSLSRGTEAFF,many,NA,TRBJ1-1,TRBV11-2
TGCAGTGCCATCATTGTTTCCTCTAGCAATCAGCCCCAGCATTTT,CSAIIVSSSNQPQHF,few,NA,TRBJ1-5,TRBV20-1
TGTGCCAGTAGTACCGGACCTTCTCGGGGTGAAAAACTGTTTTTT,CASSTGPSRGEKLFF,NA,NA,TRBJ1-4,TRBV19
TGTGCCAGCAGTGGGGACACCAACGCCCCTTTTAACTATGGCTACACCTTC,CASSGDTNAPFNYGYTF,NA,NA,TRBJ1-2,TRBV28
TGTGCCAGCAGCTCGGGACTAGCGAACACCGGGGAGCTGTTTTTT,CASSSGLANTGELFF,many,TRBD2,TRBJ2-2,TRBV7-2
TGTGCCAGCAGCCCGAAGCGGACAGGTACTTCTAGCCGCTCCTACGGGCAGTACTTC,CASSPKRTGTSSRSYGQYF,NA,TRBD1,TRBJ2-7,TRBV5-5
TGTGCCAGCAGCGTAGGGAGAGGTAGCGCTTACACCGGGGAGCTGTTTTTT,CASSVGRGSAYTGELFF,few,NA,TRBJ2-2,TRBV9
TGTGCCAGCAGTTGGTTAGGGGGCTCATCCGGGGCCAACGTCCTGACTTTC,CASSWLGGSSGANVLTF,NA,TRBD1,TRBJ2-6,TRBV28
TGTGCCAGCACTGTCCGCTTGAACACCGGGGAGCTGTTTTTT,CASTVRLNTGELFF,NA,NA,TRBJ2-2,TRBV2
TGCAGCGTTGTAGGGGGCCGGGGGCACAATGAGCAGTTCTTC,CSVVGGRGHNEQFF,few,NA,TRBJ2-1,TRBV29-1
TGTGCCAGCAGTTTTATTTTGGGCAATAAGCTACGAGAGTACTTC,CASSFILGNKLREYF,NA,NA,TRBJ2-7,TRBV28
TGTGCCAGCAGCACCGTCCGGGGCAGCCAATACGAGCAGTACTTC,CASSTVRGSQYEQYF,many,NA,TRBJ2-7,TRBV7-2
TGTGCCAGCAGCTTAGGTCAAGGCACCATATATTTT,CASSLGQGTIYF,few,NA,TRBJ1-3,TRBV7-2
TGCAGTGCGAGATATGACAGAAGTGATACGCAGTATTTT,CSARYDRSDTQYF,NA,NA,TRBJ2-3,TRBV20-1
TGTGCCAGCAGCTTGCGTGGTTGGAACACTGAAGCTTTCTTT,CASSLRGWNTEAFF,NA,NA,TRBJ1-1,TRBV5-4
TGTGCCAGCAGCTTTGAAACAGATACGCAGTATTTT,CASSFETDTQYF,many,NA,TRBJ2-3,TRBV7-2
TGTGCCAGCAGCTTCTCCAGGGACCCCTACGAGCAGTACTTC,CASSFSRDPYEQYF,many,NA,TRBJ2-7,TRBV7-3
TGTGCTTCGGGGCCCACCGGGGCCGCAGATACGCAGTATTTT,CASGPTGAADTQYF,NA,NA,TRBJ2-3,TRBV19
TGTGCCAGCAGCCGCGGGGGACAGGGGTCGTATGGCTACACCTTC,CASSRGGQGSYGYTF,NA,TRBD1,TRBJ1-2,TRBV12-3/TRBV12-4
TGTGCCAGCAGTTTAGTGGGACAAGTCTACGAGCAGTACTTC,CASSLVGQVYEQYF,NA,NA,TRBJ2-7,TRBV28